The 30 T cell receptor beta chains below come from one sample, sequenced in a study of blood T cells in healthy people across ages. Combining a sample-barcoded 5' primer with a J-beta primer mix, a second PCR ran for 7 to 11 cycles. TCRdb fed the 5' RACE reads into MiXCR, producing one record per CDR3 protein. The table has just over 1 million distinct CDR3 sequences, 35% to 55% seen once; the top ten hold 15% to 20%. Sequenced sample: blood. The receptors come from an older woman in good health.

The rearrangement uses TRBV28 and TRBJ2-2; TRBD1 might be the D (5 bases). Germline lookup yields CDR1 MDHEN and CDR2 SYDVKM. The CDR3 is made up of 16 amino acids. The germline V and J ends were trimmed by 4 bases and 2 bases, with 14 bases remaining between them. The CDR3 is CASSSPGHINTGELFF. The CDR3, as DNA: TGTGCCAGCAGTTCCCCCGGACACATAAACACCGGGGAGCTGTTTTTT.

This clonotype has just a few counts. CDR3 protein: CASSLPRGVDTF. The CDR3 DNA is TGTGCCAGCAGTTTACCGCGTGGGGTAGACACCTTC. V usage is TRBV12-3 or TRBV12-4 and J usage is TRBJ1-2, with D unclear. The germline V and J ends were trimmed by 2 bases and 12 bases, with 13 bases remaining between them. This CDR3 has 12 amino acids.

The chain couples TRBV24-1 to TRBJ2-7; 7 nucleotides align to TRBD2. Germline V gene sequence: CDR1 KGHDR, CDR2 SFDVKD. Trimming at V came to 5 bases and at J to 3 bases, leaving 6 bases not matched to a gene. This CDR3 is 14 amino acids long. CDR3 DNA sequence: TGTGCCACCAGTGCCCCGGGACTACTCTACGAGCAGTACTTC. This sequence encodes CATSAPGLLYEQYF.

V and J are TRBV6-1 and TRBJ2-3; 13 bases are a match to TRBD2. Germline V CDR1 and CDR2: MNHNS, SASEGT. V was pared by 8 bases and J by 1 base, with 12 bases of the junction left unmatched. This CDR3 spans 18 amino acids. The CDR3 bases are TGTGCCAGCGTAGAGGGGGGACTAGCGGGATTACGCACAGATACGCAGTATTTT. Encoded protein: CASVEGGLAGLRTDTQYF.

The V and J genes are TRBV5-1 and TRBJ1-2; D is uncertain. V lost 3 bases to trimming and J lost 0 bases, with 12 bases between them. There are 15 residues in the CDR3. Germline CDR1 SGHRS, CDR2 YFSETQ. The CDR3 DNA reads as TGCGCCAGCAGCTCGAATCCAGCACCTAACTATGGCTACACCTTC. It translates to CASSSNPAPNYGYTF.

Turning to this clonotype: One junction end disagrees with the germline gene, perhaps due to a read error. V is TRBV6-2 or TRBV6-3 and J is TRBJ2-3; TRBD1 aligns across 8 bases. The germline V gene encodes CDR1 MNHEY and CDR2 SVGEGT. The CDR3 runs 16 residues. DNA for the CDR3: TGTGCCTGCAGTTACTCCGGCCAGGGGGCACCAGATACGCAGTATTTT. This gives the protein CACSYSGQGAPDTQYF.

This rearrangement joins TRBV6-1 to TRBJ2-4, with 7 positions matching TRBD1. The closer fit of TRBJ2-5 to the DNA end suggests the J call may be wrong. Germline-derived CDR1 and CDR2 are MNHNS and SASEGT. The CDR3 runs 14 residues. The CDR3 sequence: CASAVGTVQETQYF. CDR3 bases: TGTGCCAGCGCTGTGGGGACAGTACAAGAGACCCAGTACTTC.

The chain joins TRBV12-3 or TRBV12-4 to TRBJ2-7; 9 nucleotides match TRBD2. The ends lost 3 bases at V and 4 bases at J; junction bases unmatched: 7. CDR3 length: 15 amino acids. The CDR3 DNA follows: TGTGCCAGCAGTTTTCGCGGGAGGGCCATTTACGAGCAGTACTTC. It codes for CASSFRGRAIYEQYF.

About this clonotype: At one end, the junction sequence differs from germline, possibly due to a read error. The chain joins TRBV20-1 to TRBJ2-1, with 14 bases matching TRBD2. This CDR3 comprises 16 residues. Germline CDR1 DFQATT, CDR2 SNEGSKA (reference sequence). This CDR3 reads CSAGLAGVRSYNEQSF. The CDR3 bases are TGCAGCGCGGGACTAGCGGGAGTAAGATCCTACAATGAGCAGTCCTTC.

The chain uses TRBV21-1 and TRBJ2-4; the table assigns TRBD2, which was not confirmed against the DNA. TRBV21-1 is an annotated pseudogene. CDR3 length: 16 amino acids. The CDR3 loop is CASSSLGRAALGGKYF. The DNA for the CDR3 is TGTGCCAGCAGCTCCCTCGGTAGAGCGGCCTTAGGCGGCAAGTACTTC.

As DNA, the CDR3 is TGTGCCATCAGTGAGTCGATTAGCGGGCTACCTCTATACAATGAGCAGTTCTTC. This translates into CAISESISGLPLYNEQFF. The J gene is TRBJ2-1, the V gene TRBV10-3, with 7 bases identical to TRBD2. Germline V lookup: CDR1 ENHRY, CDR2 SYGVKD. V trimming: 0 bases; J trimming: 4 bases; junction bases outside the gene matches: 12. This CDR3 spans 18 amino acids.

This clonotype was observed a handful of times. The rearrangement uses TRBV2 and TRBJ1-2; no clear D. V was cut by 7 bases and J by 0 bases, with 6 bases left in between. The CDR3 spans 12 residues. In germline, CDR1 is SNHLY, CDR2 FYNNEI. The CDR3 sequence is CASIGANYGYTF. CDR3 in DNA: TGTGCCAGCATAGGAGCTAACTATGGCTACACCTTC.

The sample holds a few counts of this clonotype. The J gene is TRBJ1-6, the V gene TRBV6-6; perhaps TRBD1 as D (6 bases). CDR3 length: 14 residues. Trimming shortened V by 5 bases and J by 8 bases, and 13 bases separated the two germline ends. Germline loops: CDR1 MNHNY, CDR2 SVGAGI (reference sequence). Here the CDR3 reads CASSRSSGDSPLHF. The CDR3 nucleotides are TGTGCCAGCAGTAGGAGTTCAGGGGATTCACCCCTCCACTTT.

This clonotype was seen more than once but under ten times. The genes are TRBV12-3 or TRBV12-4 and TRBJ2-4; 11 nucleotides match TRBD2. The DNA matches TRBJ2-7 better at its end, which makes the J call doubtful. The CDR3 is made up of 13 amino acids. The CDR3 DNA reads as TGTGCCAGCAGCCTGACTAGCGGGAACGAGCAGTACTTC. This translates into CASSLTSGNEQYF.

The chain recombines TRBV27 with TRBJ2-1; D perhaps matches TRBD1 (5 bases). CDR3 length: 13 residues. Per germline, CDR1 MNHEY and CDR2 SMNVEV (reference sequence). Trimming took off 8 bases at V and 4 bases at J, with 12 bases between the two ends. The CDR3 region is CASGRATYNEQFF. CDR3 nucleotide sequence: TGTGCCAGCGGCAGGGCAACGTACAATGAGCAGTTCTTC.

V and J are TRBV27 and TRBJ2-5; a possible D gene is TRBD1 (6 bases). CDR1 and CDR2 from the germline V gene are MNHEY and SMNVEV (reference sequence). V lost 5 bases, J lost 11 bases, and 24 bases lay in between. The CDR3 contains 15 residues. The DNA for the CDR3 is TGTGCCAGCAGTGACGGAAGGACAGCGTCAGACAGGCAGTACTTC. Amino acid sequence: CASSDGRTASDRQYF.

The J gene is TRBJ2-5, the V gene TRBV9; the match to TRBD2 covers 7 bases. Germline assignment: CDR1 SGDLS and CDR2 YYNGEE. The CDR3 extends over 14 amino acids. With V trimmed by 3 bases and J by 4 bases, 6 bases remained unmatched. The CDR3 loop reads CASSERDTRETQYF. Here the CDR3 DNA reads TGTGCCAGCAGCGAGCGGGATACTCGAGAGACCCAGTACTTC.

The gene calls are TRBV13 and TRBJ2-7; D is unclear. Germline-derived CDR1 and CDR2 are PRHDT and FYEKMQ (reference sequence). Trimming left V 4 bases short and J 5 bases short, with 12 bases between. The CDR3 extends over 13 amino acids. CDR3 DNA: TGTGCCAGCAGCTCGACCCCGTTGAACGAGCAGTACTTC. It codes for CASSSTPLNEQYF. Full variable domain (outside the CDR3, taken from reference TRBV13 and TRBJ2-7): AAGVIQSPRHLIKEKRETATLKCYPIPRHDTVYWYQQGPGQDPQFLISFYEKMQSDKGSIPDRFSAQQFSDYHSELNMSSLELGDSALYFCASSSTPLNEQYFGPGTRLTVT.

This clonotype has just a few counts. The chain couples TRBV3-1 to TRBJ1-4, with D unresolved. The CDR3 runs to 14 residues. The V end was cut by 2 bases, the J end by 4 bases, with 8 bases between. The germline V gene encodes CDR1 LGHDT and CDR2 YNNKEL (reference sequence). CDR3 protein: CASSQPIGNEKLFF. As DNA, the CDR3 is TGTGCCAGCAGCCAACCGATCGGTAATGAAAAACTGTTTTTT.

A few counts support this clonotype. The chain joins TRBV27 to TRBJ2-5, with D tentatively TRBD1 (5 bases). This CDR3 region has 15 residues. CDR1 is MNHEY and CDR2 is SMNVEV in the germline V gene (reference sequence). The V end was cut by 3 bases, the J end by 5 bases, with 16 bases between. The CDR3 loop reads CASSFARGARETQYF. CDR3 sequence (DNA): TGTGCCAGCAGTTTCGCACGTGGGGCCCGTGAGACCCAGTACTTC.

This sequence joins TRBV28 and TRBJ2-7; D is undetermined. The CDR3 extends over 16 amino acids. Deletions cut 4 bases from V and 7 bases from J, with 23 bases between. Per the germline V gene, CDR1 is MDHEN and CDR2 is SYDVKM. The CDR3 reads CASSSHSGSSYNEQYF. CDR3 sequence (DNA): TGTGCCAGCAGTTCCCACTCGGGTAGCTCCTACAATGAGCAGTACTTC.

The rearrangement joins TRBV27 to TRBJ2-7; D unclear. Gene TRBJ2-4 matches the end of the DNA better, so the J call may be wrong. The CDR3 length is 13 residues. Germline V gene lookup returns CDR1 MNHEY and CDR2 SMNVEV (reference sequence). DNA for the CDR3: TGTGCCAGCAGTTTATATCCCCAAAACATTCAGTACTTC. It specifies CASSLYPQNIQYF.

This clonotype turned up a few times. The V call is TRBV5-1, the J call TRBJ1-2; 7 bases fit TRBD1. This CDR3 is 14 amino acids long. V shed 4 bases, J shed 7 bases, and the junction held 10 bases outside the gene matches. Germline CDR1 and CDR2: SGHRS and YFSETQ. The CDR3 region is CASSQSDREVGYTF. The CDR3 DNA reads as TGCGCCAGCAGCCAATCCGACAGGGAAGTTGGCTACACCTTC.

There are a few counts of this clonotype. This chain uses TRBV6-1 with TRBJ2-7, with 8 bases matching TRBD1. This CDR3 spans 14 amino acids. V shed 7 bases, J shed 3 bases, and the junction held 8 bases outside the gene matches. Germline values: CDR1 MNHNS, CDR2 SASEGT. The CDR3 DNA reads TGTGCCAGCATCCGGGACAGGCGGGGCTACGAGCAGTACTTC. It yields the protein CASIRDRRGYEQYF.

The chain is built from TRBV5-1 and TRBJ2-5; the match to TRBD2 covers 10 bases. V lost 0 bases, J lost 4 bases, and 6 bases stayed unmatched. This CDR3 is 16 amino acids long. Germline CDR1 reads SGHRS; CDR2 reads YFSETQ. In nucleotides, the CDR3 is TGCGCCAGCAGCTTGGTGAGGACTAGCGGTTCAGAGACCCAGTACTTC. It is translated as CASSLVRTSGSETQYF.

The rearrangement links TRBV20-1 to TRBJ2-1; either TRBD1 or TRBD2 may fit D (5 bases each). This CDR3 comprises 15 residues. V lost 6 bases and J lost 5, with 20 bases in between. Germline V gene lookup returns CDR1 DFQATT and CDR2 SNEGSKA (reference sequence). This chain's CDR3 is CSAARLGTHNNEQFF. The CDR3 DNA reads TGCAGTGCCGCGCGTCTCGGGACGCATAACAATGAGCAGTTCTTC.

A note on this clonotype: A junction end diverges from the germline sequence, so it may reflect a read error. This sequence joins TRBV9 and TRBJ2-3, with unresolved D. This CDR3 has 14 residues. The germline V gene has CDR1 SGDLS and CDR2 YYNGEE. In DNA, the CDR3 is TGTGCCAGCAGCCACGAATTTGGCACAGAGACGCAGTATTTT. It translates to CASSHEFGTETQYF.

This clonotype was detected a few times. The chain carries TRBV20-1 and TRBJ1-6; TRBD1 is a possible D gene (6 bases). The CDR3 is made up of 16 amino acids. The ends were cut back, 0 bases at V and 8 bases at J, with 17 bases in the middle. Germline V gene lookup returns CDR1 DFQATT and CDR2 SNEGSKA (reference sequence). CDR3 sequence reads: CSARDLRDTSYSPLHF. The CDR3 DNA reads TGCAGTGCTAGAGATTTAAGGGACACTAGTTATTCACCCCTCCACTTT.

This clonotype occurred a few times. The chain uses TRBV2 and TRBJ1-1; TRBD1 matches 7 bases. Germline trimming cut 5 bases from V and 1 base from J; bases unmatched to any gene: 7. Germline CDR1 SNHLY, CDR2 FYNNEI. This CDR3 comprises 15 residues. CDR3 loop: CASSYEGTANTEAFF. The CDR3 nucleotides are TGTGCCAGCAGTTACGAGGGGACAGCGAACACTGAAGCTTTCTTT.

J is TRBJ2-5 and V is TRBV3-1; 7 nucleotides agree with TRBD2. Near its end, the DNA agrees better with TRBJ2-7, so the J call may be wrong. This CDR3 comprises 14 residues. The germline V gene has CDR1 LGHDT and CDR2 YNNKEL (reference sequence). The CDR3 reads CASSLRLATHEQYF. Written as DNA, the CDR3 is TGTGCCAGCAGCCTGAGACTAGCTACCCACGAGCAGTACTTC.